The next 5 T cell receptor beta chains were all read from a single sample in a study of metastatic and nonmetastatic thyroid tumors. TCRdb called clones again from the PCR reads with MiXCR. The table includes about 40,000 clones, about 16% detected once. Thyroid surgery took place with no prior treatment in any patient. Sequences were obtained from blood. The receptors shown here come from a female donor with papillary thyroid cancer or a benign thyroid nodule (not recorded which). Some clones in this sample may be carry-over from other donors' samples.

Details on this clone: An end of the junction differs from the germline gene, which may be a read error. The same CDR3 is also encoded by other DNA sequences in this sample. The rearrangement uses TRBV12-3 or TRBV12-4 and TRBJ1-1; no reliable D call. The CDR3 totals 16 residues. DNA of the CDR3: TGTGCCAGCAGCCCTGGTGGACTAAAGGAGAACACTGAAGCCTTCTTT. Encoded protein: CASSPGGLKENTEAFF.

The chain has TRBV19 and TRBJ1-2; no clear D gene. The germline V gene encodes CDR1 LNHDA and CDR2 SQIVND (reference sequence). The CDR3 extends over 12 amino acids. The V and J ends lost 1 base and 5 bases respectively, with 5 bases between them. The CDR3 DNA is TGTGCCAGTAGTATAGGGGAGTATGGCTACACCTTC. This translates into CASSIGEYGYTF.

The rearrangement joins TRBV2 to TRBJ2-2; a possible D gene is TRBD2 (5 bases). V lost 6 bases to trimming and J lost 4 bases, with 18 bases between them. Germline CDR1 is SNHLY and CDR2 is FYNNEI. The length of the CDR3 is 16 residues. In nucleotides, the CDR3 is TGTGCCAGCAGCTTCGGTTTTGGAGGTTCCACCGGGGAGCTGTTTTTT. Translating it yields CASSFGFGGSTGELFF.

Of note for this clone: The junction and the germline gene differ at one end; a read error may be behind it. The chain joins TRBV7-2 to TRBJ2-7; maybe TRBD2 (6 bases). CDR1 SGHTA and CDR2 FQGNSA come from the germline V gene. The CDR3 contains 15 residues. The CDR3: CASILVPGGSYEQYF. The CDR3, as DNA: TGTGCCAGCATCTTAGTACCCGGGGGATCCTACGAACAGTACTTC.

There are many counts of this clone. The CDR3 nucleotides are TGCAGTGCTCAAACAGGTCTCTCTGGAAACACCATATATTTT. As protein: CSAQTGLSGNTIYF. This sequence joins TRBV20-1 and TRBJ1-3, with D possibly TRBD1 on 5 matching bases. Germline V gene sequence: CDR1 DFQATT, CDR2 SNEGSKA (reference sequence). Trimming cost V 5 bases and J 0 bases, with 11 bases left between them. This CDR3 has 14 amino acids.